Following are 19 T cell receptor beta chains from one sample sequenced in a study of read filtering for tumor transcriptome and immune sequencing. The library was built from 400 to 500 ng RNA with molecular barcoded adaptors for alpha/delta and beta/gamma chains. MiXCR was run by TCRdb on the reads, yielding one entry per CDR3 protein. The data hold tens of thousands of distinct CDR3 sequences, with about 15% observed a single time. What was sequenced was a population of CD138-negative cells sorted from bone marrow. The source is a donor aged 40 or older with multiple myeloma.

This clonotype was observed many times. This rearrangement joins TRBV20-1 to TRBJ2-3; D remains ambiguous. The CDR3 length is 11 residues. Germline V gene sequence: CDR1 DFQATT, CDR2 SNEGSKA (reference sequence). Trimming removed 2 bases from V and 3 bases from J, with 3 bases in between. Here the CDR3 DNA reads TGCAGTGCTAGAAAGACAGATACGCAGTATTTT. Translating it yields CSARKTDTQYF.

This clonotype was found many times. The chain carries TRBV28 and TRBJ2-5; D is uncertain. Germline V gene sequence: CDR1 MDHEN, CDR2 SYDVKM. This CDR3 has 11 amino acids. V gave up 5 bases and J gave up 5 bases, with 6 bases separating them. The CDR3 protein is CASSDPETQYF. CDR3 in DNA: TGTGCCAGCAGTGACCCGGAGACCCAGTACTTC.

As regards this clonotype: Just one base apart from a much larger clone, this may be a read error. V usage is TRBV11-3 and J usage is TRBJ2-1; tentatively, D is TRBD1 (5 bases). The CDR3 spans 11 residues. Germline values: CDR1 SGHNT, CDR2 YENEEA. The CDR3, as DNA: TGTGCCAGCGGCTTAGAAGGGGTGCAGTTCTTC. It encodes CASGLEGVQFF.

To note about this clonotype: A read error may be the cause here, since a much bigger clone is one base away. The chain employs TRBV3-1 and TRBJ1-2; D unresolved. The germline gives CDR1 LGHDT, CDR2 YNNKEL (reference sequence). V lost 7 bases and J 1 base, leaving 13 bases between the germline ends. The CDR3 contains 14 residues. The CDR3, as DNA: TGTGCCAGCACCCCGGGCAGTTTTAACTATGGCTACACCTTC. Encoded protein: CASTPGSFNYGYTF. Based on the CDR3 plus reference TRBV3-1 and TRBJ1-2, the full variable domain is DTAVSQTPKYLVTQMGNDKSIKCEQNLGHDTMYWYKQDSKKFLKIMFSYNNKELIINETVPNRFSPKSPDKAHLNLHINSLELGDSAVYFCASTPGSFNYGYTFGSGTRLTVV.

This clonotype has ten or more counts. The V call is TRBV9, the J call TRBJ2-7, with a possible D match to TRBD1 (6 bases). CDR1 SGDLS and CDR2 YYNGEE come from the germline V gene. V dropped 3 bases and J dropped 3 bases, with 13 bases sitting between them. The CDR3 contains 14 residues. This chain's CDR3 is CASSAGTRGYEQYF. In DNA form, the CDR3 reads TGTGCCAGCAGCGCCGGGACAAGAGGCTACGAGCAGTACTTC.

This clonotype has at least ten counts. The chain employs TRBV5-1 and TRBJ2-2; a weak D match, TRBD2 (5 bases). The germline V and J ends were trimmed by 7 bases and 2 bases, with 24 bases remaining between them. Germline V gene lookup returns CDR1 SGHRS and CDR2 YFSETQ. The CDR3 is made up of 18 amino acids. The CDR3 here is CASARRTLTTLNTGELFF. The CDR3 nucleotides are TGCGCCAGCGCACGGAGGACTCTCACTACCCTAAACACCGGGGAGCTGTTTTTT.

This clonotype was seen at least ten times. The chain employs TRBV7-2 and TRBJ2-3; TRBD2 matches at 9 bases. J lost 6 bases, V lost 5 bases, and 15 bases had no gene match. From germline, CDR1 is SGHTA and CDR2 FQGNSA. The CDR3 is 17 amino acids. CDR3 bases: TGTGCCAGCAGCATCCAGGTAGCGGGAGTCGGTGCGGATACGCAGTATTTT. Its protein product is CASSIQVAGVGADTQYF.

Comments on this clonotype: This could be a read error, since a much larger clone is one nucleotide away. The V and J genes are TRBV5-1 and TRBJ2-1, with D possibly matching TRBD2 (6 bases). The germline V gene encodes CDR1 SGHRS and CDR2 YFSETQ. The CDR3 runs to 15 residues. This CDR3 is CASVRDSYSYDEQFF. For the CDR3, the DNA is TGCGCCAGCGTACGGGACTCTTATTCCTACGATGAGCAGTTCTTC.

This clonotype was seen many times. The genes are TRBV7-6 and TRBJ2-1; D is unclear. The CDR3 has 16 amino acids. Deletions cut 1 base from V and 0 bases from J, with 10 bases between. Germline V CDR1 and CDR2: SGHVS, FNYEAQ. The CDR3 sequence is CASSLVGTNSYNEQFF. CDR3 in DNA: TGTGCCAGCAGCTTAGTCGGCACAAACTCCTACAATGAGCAGTTCTTC.

This rearrangement joins TRBV28 to TRBJ2-2; no clear D. The CDR3 is 13 amino acids. The germline V and J ends were trimmed by 6 bases and 7 bases, with 12 bases remaining between them. The germline CDR1 and CDR2 sequences are MDHEN and SYDVKM. The CDR3 protein is CASSNSWDGELFF. The CDR3 DNA reads TGTGCCAGCAGCAACTCGTGGGACGGGGAGCTGTTTTTT.

This clonotype has ten or more counts. The junction and the germline gene differ at one end; a read error may be behind it. The chain recombines TRBV7-9 with TRBJ2-1, with D unresolved. This CDR3 has 11 residues. CDR1 is SEHNR, CDR2 FQNEAQ, per germline (reference sequence). The CDR3 loop reads CASSFDNEQFF. Written as DNA, the CDR3 is TGTGCCAGCAGCTTTGACAACGAGCAGTTCTTC.

This clonotype was seen many times. The chain combines TRBV29-1 with TRBJ2-3; D may be TRBD1 (6 bases). This CDR3 contains 14 residues. Trimming removed 3 bases at V and 8 bases at J, with 18 bases between. Germline lookup yields CDR1 SQVTM and CDR2 ANQGSEA. CDR3 protein: CSVDSPGHLFTQYF. The CDR3, as DNA: TGCAGCGTTGACTCACCGGGACACCTCTTTACGCAGTATTTT.

The table lists this clonotype with many counts. The gene calls are TRBV4-2 and TRBJ2-3, with unresolved D. Trimming pared 5 bases from V and 5 bases from J, leaving 5 bases between. The CDR3 runs to 11 residues. Germline V gene data show CDR1 as LGHNA and CDR2 as YNFKEQ. Here the CDR3 reads CASSDLDTQYF. DNA for the CDR3: TGTGCCAGCAGCGACTTAGATACGCAGTATTTT.

This clonotype has at least ten counts. The V call is TRBV7-9, the J call TRBJ2-7, with D possibly matching TRBD1 (5 bases). Germline V lookup: CDR1 SEHNR, CDR2 FQNEAQ (reference sequence). V lost 5 bases and J 2 bases, leaving 16 bases between the germline ends. The CDR3 is 15 amino acids. The CDR3 sequence: CASSNPSQGTYEQYF. The CDR3 DNA is TGTGCCAGCAGCAACCCTAGTCAGGGCACCTACGAGCAGTACTTC.

This clonotype came up many times. The chain carries TRBV29-1 and TRBJ2-5; 12 bases map to TRBD2. J gave up 5 bases and V 1 base, and 14 bases lay outside the gene matches. The CDR3 has 18 residues. Germline V gene lookup returns CDR1 SQVTM and CDR2 ANQGSEA. CDR3 region: CSVEASSASGRAWETQYF. For the CDR3, the DNA is TGCAGCGTTGAAGCCTCCTCGGCTAGCGGGAGGGCCTGGGAGACCCAGTACTTC.

This clonotype was observed many times. This chain joins TRBV20-1 and TRBJ2-3; no definite D call. The V gene's germline CDR1 is DFQATT and CDR2 SNEGSKA (reference sequence). The CDR3 length is 13 residues. Deletions cut 3 bases from V and 2 bases from J, with 9 bases between. CDR3 loop: CSASAATTDTQYF. DNA of the CDR3: TGCAGTGCTAGTGCGGCAACCACAGATACGCAGTATTTT.

This clonotype appeared many times. The chain combines TRBV28 with TRBJ1-5; 8 bases map to TRBD1. Trimming at V came to 5 bases and at J to 4 bases, leaving 10 bases not matched to a gene. The length of the CDR3 is 16 residues. CDR1 is MDHEN and CDR2 is SYDVKM in the germline V gene. Written as DNA, the CDR3 is TGTGCCAGCAGTCCCCCAGGCGGGACAGGTAATCAGCCCCAGCATTTT. It translates to CASSPPGGTGNQPQHF.

Comment on this clonotype: A much larger clone lies one base from this, so it may be a read error. CDR3: CASSQEGLVRNELFF. CDR3 in DNA: TGCGCCAGCAGCCAAGAAGGACTAGTTAGAAATGAGCTGTTCTTC. The chain recombines TRBV4-1 with TRBJ2-1, with TRBD2 matching 7 bases. This CDR3 has 15 residues. Germline CDR1 and CDR2: MGHRA and YSYEKL.

This clonotype was counted ten times or more. The rearrangement joins TRBV29-1 to TRBJ1-5, with a possible D match to TRBD1 (5 bases). From germline, CDR1 is SQVTM and CDR2 ANQGSEA. V shed 4 bases and J shed 6 bases, with 13 bases lying between them. CDR3 length equals 13 residues. The CDR3 is CSVAASGGQPQHF. The CDR3 DNA is TGCAGCGTTGCTGCTTCCGGGGGTCAGCCCCAGCATTTT. The complete variable domain, with remaining parts taken from reference TRBV29-1 and TRBJ1-5, reads SAVISQKPSRDICQRGTSLTIQCQVDSQVTMMFWYRQQPGQSLTLIATANQGSEATYESGFVIDKFPISRPNLTFSTLTVSNMSPEDSSIYLCSVAASGGQPQHFGDGTRLSIL.